Listed below are T cell receptor beta chains from one sample, sequenced in a study of cytomegalovirus exposure and HLA in healthy donors. TCRdb keeps only in-frame clones here, not all; method: immunoSEQ multiplex PCR. The sample includes a few hundred thousand clones, around 81% seen only once; the top ten take less than 8.5%. The specimen sequenced was PBMCs. Receptors originate from a woman in her sixties or seventies in good health and CMV-seropositive. The CDR3 runs from the conserved cysteine through the conserved F or W. A D gene is named only where the DNA matches it firmly. Clone size is not always given. Where it is, it says once, few, many or a class for expanded clones.

v_call: TRBV10-1; clone_size: once; d_call: -; cdr3_length: 13; j_call: TRBJ2-3; cdr3_nt: TGCGCCAGCAGGGCCGGAGGGTCAGATACGCAGTATTTT; cdr3_aa: CASRAGGSDTQYF
v_call: TRBV12-2; clone_size: few; d_call: -; cdr3_length: 13; j_call: TRBJ2-7; cdr3_nt: TGTGCAAGTCGCTTAGACACACCGACTGGCTATTACTTC; cdr3_aa: CASRLDTPTGYYF
v_call: TRBV18; clone_size: once; d_call: -; cdr3_length: 16; j_call: TRBJ2-1; cdr3_nt: TGTGCCAGCTCACCACTTGGGACAATTCTGGTAGATGAGCAGTTCTTC; cdr3_aa: CASSPLGTILVDEQFF
v_call: TRBV5-1; clone_size: -; d_call: TRBD2; cdr3_length: 13; j_call: TRBJ2-5; cdr3_nt: TGCGCCAGCAGCCCTGGACTAGAAGAGACCCAGTACTTC; cdr3_aa: CASSPGLEETQYF
v_call: TRBV5-4; clone_size: once; d_call: -; cdr3_length: 13; j_call: TRBJ1-2; cdr3_nt: TGTGCCAGCAGCTTCCCCAGCGATTATGGCTACACCTTC; cdr3_aa: CASSFPSDYGYTF
v_call: TRBV9; clone_size: -; d_call: TRBD1; cdr3_length: 17; j_call: TRBJ1-2; cdr3_nt: TGTGCCAGCAGCGTAGACCGTGATGCAGGGGGTTTTGATGGCTACACCTTC; cdr3_aa: CASSVDRDAGGFDGYTF
v_call: TRBV11-2; clone_size: -; d_call: -; cdr3_length: 12; j_call: TRBJ1-2; cdr3_nt: TGTGCCAGCAGCTTAGCGGACTATGGCTACACCTTC; cdr3_aa: CASSLADYGYTF
v_call: TRBV10-3; clone_size: -; d_call: TRBD1; cdr3_length: 16; j_call: TRBJ2-7; cdr3_nt: TGTGCCATCACAGACTTTACCGGGACAGGGGCCTACGAGCAGTACTTC; cdr3_aa: CAITDFTGTGAYEQYF
v_call: TRBV10-3; clone_size: few; d_call: -; cdr3_length: 16; j_call: TRBJ1-3; cdr3_nt: TGTGCCATCAGTGAGATGCCAGGGGATTCTGGAAACACCATATATTTT; cdr3_aa: CAISEMPGDSGNTIYF
v_call: TRBV10-3; clone_size: -; d_call: -; cdr3_length: 14; j_call: TRBJ2-3; cdr3_nt: TGTGCCATCAGACCGGGATCCATTATAGATACGCAGTATTTT; cdr3_aa: CAIRPGSIIDTQYF
v_call: TRBV11-2; clone_size: once; d_call: -; cdr3_length: 16; j_call: TRBJ1-3; cdr3_nt: TGTGCCAGCAGCTTAGGGGTGATCGGGTCTGGAAACACCATATATTTT; cdr3_aa: CASSLGVIGSGNTIYF
v_call: TRBV19; clone_size: -; d_call: -; cdr3_length: 12; j_call: TRBJ2-6; cdr3_nt: TGTGCCAGTCTATCCGGGGCCAACGTCCTGACTTTC; cdr3_aa: CASLSGANVLTF
v_call: TRBV27; clone_size: -; d_call: -; cdr3_length: 17; j_call: TRBJ1-1; cdr3_nt: TGTGCCAGCAGCGAAAACCCCCCGTACAGATTGAACACTGAAGCTTTCTTT; cdr3_aa: CASSENPPYRLNTEAFF
v_call: TRBV4-2; clone_size: once; d_call: TRBD1; cdr3_length: 14; j_call: TRBJ1-1; cdr3_nt: TGTGCCAGCAGCCTAAGACAGGGAGTCACTGAAGCTTTCTTT; cdr3_aa: CASSLRQGVTEAFF
v_call: TRBV28; clone_size: -; d_call: -; cdr3_length: 16; j_call: TRBJ1-1; cdr3_nt: TGTGCCAGCACTCCGGGAGGGCGGTTATTAAGAGCTGAAGCTTTCTTT; cdr3_aa: CASTPGGRLLRAEAFF
v_call: TRBV9; clone_size: few; d_call: -; cdr3_length: 16; j_call: TRBJ2-1; cdr3_nt: TGTGCCAGCAGCCTTTCTGGAGCGCTTTCCTACAATGAGCAGTTCTTC; cdr3_aa: CASSLSGALSYNEQFF
v_call: TRBV4-1; clone_size: -; d_call: -; cdr3_length: 15; j_call: TRBJ2-6; cdr3_nt: TGCGCCAGCAGCCCACATGTTTCTGGGGCCAACGTCCTGACTTTC; cdr3_aa: CASSPHVSGANVLTF
v_call: TRBV7-9; clone_size: few; d_call: -; cdr3_length: 14; j_call: TRBJ1-1; cdr3_nt: -; cdr3_aa: CASSSGGKNTEAFF
v_call: TRBV4-2; clone_size: -; d_call: TRBD2; cdr3_length: 18; j_call: TRBJ2-3; cdr3_nt: TGTGCCAGCAGCCAAGAAGACTCTAGCGGGAGTATGGGGGATACGCAGTATTTT; cdr3_aa: CASSQEDSSGSMGDTQYF
v_call: TRBV9; clone_size: -; d_call: TRBD2; cdr3_length: 15; j_call: TRBJ2-5; cdr3_nt: TGTGCCAGCAGCAGGACTAGCGGGAGCCAAGAGACCCAGTACTTC; cdr3_aa: CASSRTSGSQETQYF
v_call: TRBV6-5; clone_size: -; d_call: TRBD1; cdr3_length: 14; j_call: TRBJ1-2; cdr3_nt: TGTGCCAGCAGTTACATAGCGACAGGGGAAGGCTACACCTTC; cdr3_aa: CASSYIATGEGYTF
v_call: TRBV5-1; clone_size: -; d_call: TRBD1; cdr3_length: 15; j_call: TRBJ1-5; cdr3_nt: TGCGCCAGCAGTCTTGACGGACAGGGCTGGCAGCCCCAGCATTTT; cdr3_aa: CASSLDGQGWQPQHF
v_call: TRBV18; clone_size: -; d_call: TRBD1; cdr3_length: 15; j_call: TRBJ1-2; cdr3_nt: TGTGCCAGCTCACCCGGGACAGGGGCACCCTATGGCTACACCTTC; cdr3_aa: CASSPGTGAPYGYTF